The next 29 T cell receptor beta chains were all read from a single sample in a study of somatic mutations in cytotoxic T cells in rheumatoid arthritis. Clones were read by immunoSEQ multiplex PCR, and TCRdb kept only the in-frame ones, dropping some. The table lists 5,500 to 8,500 clones, around 72% of them singletons. Sample: CD8+ T cells sorted from blood. The receptor source for this set is a woman aged 55-69 years in good health.

The chain couples TRBV5-5 to TRBJ2-7; TRBD1 agrees at 7 bases. The CDR3 contains 15 residues. With V trimmed by 4 bases and J by 1 base, 8 bases remained unmatched. CDR1 and CDR2 (germline): SGHKS, YYEKEE (reference sequence). The CDR3 DNA sequence: TGTGCCAGCAGCCTGGGGACAGCGAATTCCTACGAGCAGTACTTC. This codes for CASSLGTANSYEQYF. Supplemented by reference TRBV5-5 and TRBJ2-7, the full variable domain reads DAGVTQSPTHLIKTRGQQVTLRCSPISGHKSVSWYQQVLGQGPQFIFQYYEKEERGRGNFPDRFSARQFPNYSSELNVNALLLGDSALYLCASSLGTANSYEQYFGPGTRLTVT.

This chain joins TRBV5-4 and TRBJ1-1, with 7 bases fitting TRBD1. The J segment lost 5 bases and the V segment lost 0 bases, leaving 4 bases of the junction unmatched. The CDR3 sequence is 14 residues long. In germline, CDR1 is SGHNT, CDR2 YYREEE (reference sequence). CDR3 loop: CASSLAGGWTEAFF. The CDR3 region has the DNA TGTGCCAGCAGCTTGGCAGGGGGGTGGACTGAAGCTTTCTTT.

V gene TRBV6-1 combines with J gene TRBJ1-3, with 9 bases aligning to TRBD1. The CDR3 is 15 amino acids. V lost 4 bases, J lost 4 bases, and 5 bases stayed unmatched. Germline CDR1 reads MNHNS; CDR2 reads SASEGT. The CDR3 loop reads CASSGGGQGGNTIYF. As DNA, the CDR3 is TGTGCCAGCAGTGGGGGGGGACAGGGAGGAAACACCATATATTTT.

This clone was detected a few times. The genes are TRBV4-3 and TRBJ1-2, with a weak D call TRBD1 (5 bases). The germline V and J ends were trimmed by 4 bases and 2 bases, with 11 bases remaining between them. Germline V gives CDR1 LGHNA, CDR2 YSLEER. The CDR3 has 14 amino acids. The CDR3 DNA is TGCGCCAGCAGCCCCAGCGGGGCGAACTATGGCTACACCTTC. It codes for CASSPSGANYGYTF.

In this sample, this clone turned up a few times. The chain joins TRBV29-1 to TRBJ1-5; D is uncertain. The germline V gene encodes CDR1 SQVTM and CDR2 ANQGSEA. The CDR3 sequence is 11 residues long. The V end was cut by 0 bases, the J end by 11 bases, with 8 bases between. The CDR3 region is CSVEEGQAQHF. The CDR3 bases are TGCAGCGTTGAAGAGGGCCAGGCCCAGCATTTT.

V gene TRBV27 combines with J gene TRBJ2-5, with D tentatively TRBD1 (5 bases). The J call may be faulty, since TRBJ2-7 better matches the DNA end. CDR1 MNHEY and CDR2 SMNVEV come from the germline V gene (reference sequence). The CDR3 covers 11 residues. As DNA, the CDR3 is TGTGCCAGTTGGGGCCTCCGCGAGCAGTACTTC. Translation gives CASWGLREQYF.

The rearrangement joins TRBV6-4 to TRBJ2-3; no definite D call. Germline V gene lookup returns CDR1 MRHNA and CDR2 SNTAGT. The CDR3 has 14 amino acids. The V end was cut by 3 bases, the J end by 5 bases, with 12 bases between. CDR3 nucleotide sequence: TGTGCCAGCAGTGAATCGTCGGGTAGAGATACGCAGTATTTT. As protein: CASSESSGRDTQYF.

The chain couples TRBV7-9 to TRBJ2-5; 8 bases map to TRBD1. Germline V gives CDR1 SEHNR, CDR2 FQNEAQ (reference sequence). The CDR3 consists of 15 residues. The V segment lost 5 bases and the J segment 0 bases; nucleotides outside the gene matches: 5. CDR3 nucleotide sequence: TGTGCCAGCAGCGACACAGGGGGATACCAAGAGACCCAGTACTTC. It specifies CASSDTGGYQETQYF. Full variable domain (missing parts from reference TRBV7-9 and TRBJ2-5): DTGVSQNPRHKITKRGQNVTFRCDPISEHNRLYWYRQTLGQGPEFLTYFQNEAQLEKSRLLSDRFSAERPKGSFSTLEIQRTEQGDSAMYLCASSDTGGYQETQYFGPGTRLLVL.

The J gene is TRBJ2-5, the V gene TRBV28; 8 nucleotides line up with TRBD1. The CDR3 spans 16 residues. Germline values: CDR1 MDHEN, CDR2 SYDVKM. V dropped 5 bases and J dropped 5; count of bases not matched to a gene: 13. The CDR3 nucleotides read TGTGCCAGCAGTCTAAAGACAGGGGATCCGTGGGAGACCCAGTACTTC. Its protein is CASSLKTGDPWETQYF.

CDR3 sequence: CASSLTWTKGDTEAFF. CDR3 sequence (DNA): TGTGCCAGCAGCTTAACCTGGACGAAGGGGGACACTGAAGCTTTCTTT. This rearrangement joins TRBV11-3 to TRBJ1-1; perhaps TRBD1 as D (6 bases). CDR3 length equals 16 residues. The germline gives CDR1 SGHNT, CDR2 YENEEA. Trimming shortened V by 2 bases and J by 3 bases, and 16 bases separated the two germline ends.

There are a few counts of this clone. This chain connects TRBV28 to TRBJ2-7; D ambiguous. The length of the CDR3 is 14 residues. Germline-derived CDR1 and CDR2 are MDHEN and SYDVKM. The V gene lost 5 bases and the J gene lost 0 bases, with 11 bases spanning the gap. CDR3 in amino acids: CASSTDTYSYEQYF. CDR3 coding DNA: TGTGCCAGCAGTACCGACACCTACTCCTACGAGCAGTACTTC.

This chain joins TRBV7-9 and TRBJ1-5; no clear D gene. Germline V gene lookup returns CDR1 SEHNR and CDR2 FQNEAQ (reference sequence). The CDR3 contains 13 residues. Trimming removed 3 bases at V and 7 bases at J, with 10 bases between. The CDR3 region has the DNA TGTGCCAGCAGCTTCCCCGCCGGGCAGCCCCAGCATTTT. Its translation is CASSFPAGQPQHF.

This rearrangement joins TRBV4-2 to TRBJ1-1; 7 positions match TRBD1. Germline CDR1 and CDR2: LGHNA and YNFKEQ. This CDR3 spans 17 amino acids. Trimming took 1 base from V and 2 from J; bases not matched to a gene: 10. CDR3 bases: TGTGCCAGCAGCCAAGGAATTTGGACAGGACCAAACACTGAAGCTTTCTTT. The encoded protein is CASSQGIWTGPNTEAFF.

The chain combines TRBV6-1 with TRBJ1-2; D is possibly TRBD1 (6 bases). CDR1 and CDR2 (germline): MNHNS, SASEGT. CDR3 length: 11 residues. V lost 10 bases and J lost 8, with 14 bases in between. The CDR3 bases are TGTGCCACCAAAGGGGGAGGGGGCTACACCTTC. It codes for CATKGGGGYTF.

The chain recombines TRBV10-1 with TRBJ2-2; D is perhaps TRBD2 (6 bases). The ends were cut back, 5 bases at V and 0 bases at J, with 16 bases in the middle. Germline CDR1 reads WNHNN; CDR2 reads SYGVQD (reference sequence). The CDR3 has 17 residues. DNA for the CDR3: TGCGCCAGCAGTCCCACTGTGACGGGAGCGAACACCGGGGAGCTGTTTTTT. Protein: CASSPTVTGANTGELFF.

The genes are TRBV6-5 and TRBJ2-7; 8 nucleotides align to TRBD2. This CDR3 is 15 amino acids long. The V segment lost 2 bases and the J segment 0 bases; nucleotides outside the gene matches: 3. Germline V gene sequence: CDR1 MNHEY, CDR2 SVGAGI. CDR3 region: CASSYESGSSYEQYF. The CDR3 coding sequence is TGTGCCAGCAGTTACGAGAGCGGGAGCTCCTACGAGCAGTACTTC.

This chain uses TRBV6-5 with TRBJ2-2; perhaps TRBD1 as D (5 bases). Germline V lookup: CDR1 MNHEY, CDR2 SVGAGI. This CDR3 has 14 amino acids. V was trimmed by 5 bases and J by 6 bases, leaving 13 bases between them. The CDR3 DNA is TGTGCCAGCAGTCGGCCACCAGGGCCCGGGGAGCTGTTTTTT. This sequence encodes CASSRPPGPGELFF.

V gene TRBV6-5 combines with J gene TRBJ2-7; a weak D match, TRBD2 (7 bases). The CDR3 extends over 15 amino acids. CDR1 MNHEY and CDR2 SVGAGI come from the germline V gene. The V end lost 7 bases, the J end lost 5 bases, and 21 bases lay between the germline ends. The CDR3 is CASKVGGLYEDEQYF. CDR3 nucleotides: TGTGCCAGCAAGGTCGGGGGGCTTTATGAGGACGAGCAGTACTTC.

This rearrangement joins TRBV7-9 to TRBJ2-1; TRBD2 matches at 13 bases. The V gene end was trimmed by 4 bases and the J gene end by 16 bases; junction bases not matched to a gene: 10. Germline V CDR1 and CDR2: SEHNR, FQNEAQ (reference sequence). There are 14 residues in the CDR3. CDR3 sequence (DNA): TGTGCCAGCAGCTCGGTGACTAGCGGGGGGTTCAAATTCTTC. Translated, it gives CASSSVTSGGFKFF.

This rearrangement joins TRBV7-9 to TRBJ2-7; 10 nucleotides agree with TRBD1. V was pared by 6 bases and J by 2 bases, with 7 bases of the junction left unmatched. This CDR3 spans 15 amino acids. The germline CDR1 and CDR2 sequences are SEHNR and FQNEAQ (reference sequence). CDR3 in amino acids: CASRAGQGQAYEQYF. For the CDR3, the DNA is TGTGCCAGCAGAGCGGGACAGGGGCAAGCCTACGAGCAGTACTTC.

The CDR3 loop reads CASGPPEGREGPIAKNIQYF. CDR3 DNA: TGTGCTAGTGGCCCCCCCGAGGGGCGGGAGGGACCCATAGCCAAAAACATTCAGTACTTC. The chain recombines TRBV12-5 with TRBJ2-4, with 9 bases matching TRBD2. The ends lost 6 bases at V and 0 bases at J; junction bases unmatched: 18. The CDR3 has 20 amino acids. The germline CDR1 and CDR2 sequences are LGHNT and FRNRAP.

V is TRBV4-3 and J is TRBJ2-3, with 9 positions matching TRBD1. Germline V gene lookup returns CDR1 LGHNA and CDR2 YSLEER. With V trimmed by 0 bases and J by 5 bases, 6 bases remained unmatched. The CDR3 runs 16 residues. The CDR3 region has the DNA TGCGCCAGCAGCCAAGATCTCGGACAGGGGTTAGATACGCAGTATTTT. It translates to CASSQDLGQGLDTQYF.

The chain carries TRBV6-6 and TRBJ2-3; possibly TRBD2 for D (6 bases). In germline, CDR1 is MNHNY, CDR2 SVGAGI (reference sequence). The CDR3 has 13 amino acids. V lost 0 bases and J 6 bases, leaving 7 bases between the germline ends. Written as DNA, the CDR3 is TGTGCCAGCAGTTACTCTCTAGCGGATACGCAGTATTTT. It codes for CASSYSLADTQYF.

This sequence joins TRBV6-1 and TRBJ2-1; TRBD1 is a possible D gene (5 bases). From germline, CDR1 is MNHNS and CDR2 SASEGT. The CDR3 sequence is 13 residues long. The V and J ends lost 7 bases and 1 base respectively, with 8 bases between them. In DNA, the CDR3 is TGTGCCAGCATCTCAGGGTCCTACAATGAGCAGTTCTTC. It is translated as CASISGSYNEQFF.

The V gene is TRBV14, the J gene TRBJ1-1, with a tentative D call TRBD1 (6 bases). Germline V gene sequence: CDR1 SGHDN, CDR2 FVKESK. CDR3 size: 18 residues. V was trimmed by 0 bases and J by 0 bases, leaving 17 bases between them. The DNA for the CDR3 is TGTGCCAGCAGCCAAGATAGACAGGCCCCTCGCATGAACACTGAAGCTTTCTTT. It codes for CASSQDRQAPRMNTEAFF.

This clone was detected only a few times. V and J are TRBV9 and TRBJ1-1, with D possibly TRBD1 on 5 matching bases. The CDR3 length is 13 residues. V lost 3 bases and J lost 11, with 17 bases in between. CDR1 SGDLS and CDR2 YYNGEE come from the germline V gene. The CDR3 here is CASSGGYNPGAFF. In nucleotides, the CDR3 is TGTGCCAGCAGCGGGGGTTATAACCCAGGGGCTTTCTTT.

This chain connects TRBV15 to TRBJ1-5, with a possible D match to TRBD1 (5 bases). The CDR3 is 16 amino acids. The V and J ends lost 0 bases and 4 bases respectively, with 13 bases between them. Germline lookup yields CDR1 LNHNV and CDR2 YYDKDF (reference sequence). The CDR3 protein is CATSRDRRGPNQPQHF. The CDR3 nucleotides are TGTGCCACCAGCAGAGATCGTAGGGGTCCGAATCAGCCCCAGCATTTT.

The chain has TRBV28 and TRBJ1-4; D ambiguous. Germline CDR1 and CDR2: MDHEN and SYDVKM. Trimming stripped 5 bases from V and 8 bases from J, with 18 bases between. The CDR3 loop spans 15 amino acids. CDR3 loop: CASSPMDWTGEKLFF. CDR3 nucleotide sequence: TGTGCCAGCAGTCCCATGGACTGGACGGGGGAAAAACTGTTTTTT. Filled out from reference TRBV28 and TRBJ1-4, the complete variable domain reads DVKVTQSSRYLVKRTGEKVFLECVQDMDHENMFWYRQDPGLGLRLIYFSYDVKMKEKGDIPEGYSVSREKKERFSLILESASTNQTSMYLCASSPMDWTGEKLFFGSGTQLSVL.

This clone was detected only a few times. The rearrangement uses TRBV5-6 and TRBJ1-4; TRBD1 aligns across 9 bases. V gave up 4 bases and J gave up 1 base; unmatched junction bases: 8. CDR1 and CDR2 from the germline V gene are SGHDT and YYEEEE. This CDR3 region has 17 residues. CDR3 in amino acids: CASSPGQGPQTNEKLFF. The CDR3 DNA is TGTGCCAGCAGCCCCGGACAGGGGCCTCAAACTAATGAAAAACTGTTTTTT.